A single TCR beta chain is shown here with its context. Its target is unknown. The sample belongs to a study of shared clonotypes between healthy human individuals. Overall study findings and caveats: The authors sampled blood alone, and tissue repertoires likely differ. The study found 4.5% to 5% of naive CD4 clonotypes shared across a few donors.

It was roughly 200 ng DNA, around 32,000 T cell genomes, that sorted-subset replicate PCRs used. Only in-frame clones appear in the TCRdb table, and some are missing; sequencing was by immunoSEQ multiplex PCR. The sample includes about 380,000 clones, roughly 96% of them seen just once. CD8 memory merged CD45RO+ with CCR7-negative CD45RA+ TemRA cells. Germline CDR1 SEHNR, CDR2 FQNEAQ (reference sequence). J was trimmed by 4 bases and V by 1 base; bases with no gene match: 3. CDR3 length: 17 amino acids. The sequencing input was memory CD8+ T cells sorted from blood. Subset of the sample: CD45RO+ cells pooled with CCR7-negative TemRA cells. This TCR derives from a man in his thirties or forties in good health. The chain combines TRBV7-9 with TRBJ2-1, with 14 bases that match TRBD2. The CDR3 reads CASSLVGTSGRYNEQFF. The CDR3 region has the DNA TGTGCCAGCAGCTTAGTTGGGACTAGCGGGAGATACAATGAGCAGTTCTTC.